This record looks at one TCR beta chain sequence and its context. The sample belongs to a study of blood T cell repertoires in COVID-19. Generated by immunoSEQ multiplex PCR, the TCRdb table keeps only in-frame clones and is missing some. The profile shows 150,000 to 200,000 clones, roughly nine tenths of them singletons. The sample consisted of peripheral blood. The sequence was collected from a woman aged 70-85 years with acute or convalescent COVID-19.

DNA of the CDR3: TGTGCCAGCAGTTACGGGGACAGACTAAATGAAAAACTGTTTTTT. It translates to CASSYGDRLNEKLFF. This sequence joins TRBV6-6 and TRBJ1-4, with 7 bases identical to TRBD1. Looked up from germline, CDR1 is MNHNY and CDR2 is SVGAGI (reference sequence). J lost 5 bases, V lost 2 bases, and 5 bases had no gene match. The length of the CDR3 is 15 residues.